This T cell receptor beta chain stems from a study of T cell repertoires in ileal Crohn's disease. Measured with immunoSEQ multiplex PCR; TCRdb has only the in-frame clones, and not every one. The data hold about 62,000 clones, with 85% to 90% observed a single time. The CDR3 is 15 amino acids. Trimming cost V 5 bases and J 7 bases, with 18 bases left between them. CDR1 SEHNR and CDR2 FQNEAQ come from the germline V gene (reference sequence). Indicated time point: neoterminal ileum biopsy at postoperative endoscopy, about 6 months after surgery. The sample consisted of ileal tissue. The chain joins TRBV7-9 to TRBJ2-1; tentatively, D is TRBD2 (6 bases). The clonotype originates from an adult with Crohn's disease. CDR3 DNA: TGTGCCAGCAGCCGCACCCGGGACTTGTATAATGAGCAGTTCTTC. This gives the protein CASSRTRDLYNEQFF.